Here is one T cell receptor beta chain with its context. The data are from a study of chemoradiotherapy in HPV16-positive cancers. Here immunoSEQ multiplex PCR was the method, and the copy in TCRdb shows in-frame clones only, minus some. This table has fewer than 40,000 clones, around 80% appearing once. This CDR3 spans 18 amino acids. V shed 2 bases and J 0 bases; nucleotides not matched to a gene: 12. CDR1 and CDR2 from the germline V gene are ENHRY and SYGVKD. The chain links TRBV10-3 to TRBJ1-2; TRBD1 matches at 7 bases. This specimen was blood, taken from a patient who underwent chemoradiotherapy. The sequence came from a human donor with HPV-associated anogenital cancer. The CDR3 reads CAISETGQVGGANYGYTF. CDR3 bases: TGTGCCATCAGTGAGACTGGACAGGTCGGTGGAGCTAACTATGGCTACACCTTC.